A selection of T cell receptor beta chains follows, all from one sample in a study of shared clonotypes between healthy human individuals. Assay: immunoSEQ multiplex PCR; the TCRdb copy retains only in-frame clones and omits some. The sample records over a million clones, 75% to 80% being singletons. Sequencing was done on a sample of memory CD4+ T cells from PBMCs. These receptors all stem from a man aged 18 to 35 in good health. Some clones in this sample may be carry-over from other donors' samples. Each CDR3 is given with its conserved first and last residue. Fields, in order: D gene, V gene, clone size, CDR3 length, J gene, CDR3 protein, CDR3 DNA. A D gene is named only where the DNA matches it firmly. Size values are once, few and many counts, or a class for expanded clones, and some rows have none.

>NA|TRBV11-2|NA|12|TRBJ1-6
CASSRRESPLHF
TGTGCCAGCAGCCGACGGGAATCACCCCTCCACTTT
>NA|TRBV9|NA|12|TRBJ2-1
CASSQPNNEQFF
TGTGCCAGCAGCCAACCCAACAATGAGCAGTTCTTC
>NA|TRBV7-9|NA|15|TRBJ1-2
CASSPLKGSEKGYTF
TGTGCCAGCAGCCCCCTAAAGGGATCAGAAAAGGGCTACACCTTC
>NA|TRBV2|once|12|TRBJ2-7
CASSLSSYEQYF
TGTGCCAGCAGTCTGAGCTCCTACGAGCAGTACTTC
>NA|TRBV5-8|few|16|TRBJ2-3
CASSFGGGEGTDTQYF
TGTGCCAGCAGCTTTGGTGGAGGCGAGGGCACAGATACGCAGTATTTT
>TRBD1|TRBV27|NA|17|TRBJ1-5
CASSPRTGEGSNQPQHF
TGTGCCAGCAGTCCCCGGACAGGGGAAGGGAGCAATCAGCCCCAGCATTTT
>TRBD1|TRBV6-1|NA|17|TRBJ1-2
CASSEALTGGAWYGYTF
TGTGCCAGCAGTGAAGCGCTGACAGGGGGCGCTTGGTATGGCTACACCTTC
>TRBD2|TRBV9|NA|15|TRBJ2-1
CASSRTSGSVYEQFF
TGTGCCAGCAGCCGAACTAGCGGGAGTGTGTATGAGCAGTTCTTC
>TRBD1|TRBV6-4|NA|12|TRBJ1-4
CASSPGQGKLFF
TGTGCCAGCAGTCCCGGACAGGGAAAACTGTTTTTT
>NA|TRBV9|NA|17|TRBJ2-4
CASSEGQEPLAKNIQYF
TGTGCCAGCAGCGAGGGTCAGGAGCCGCTAGCCAAAAACATTCAGTACTTC
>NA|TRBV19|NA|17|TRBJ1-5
CASTVLGGHSGNQPQHF
TGTGCCAGTACCGTCTTAGGGGGGCATTCTGGCAATCAGCCCCAGCATTTT
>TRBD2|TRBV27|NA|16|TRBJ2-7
CASSPLSGRSSYEQYF
TGTGCCAGCAGTCCCCTTAGCGGGAGGAGCTCCTACGAGCAGTACTTC
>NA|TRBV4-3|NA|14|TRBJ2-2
CASSHDQNTGELFF
TGCGCCAGCAGCCATGACCAGAACACCGGGGAGCTGTTTTTT
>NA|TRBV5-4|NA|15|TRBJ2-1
CASSEQGLTYNEQFF
TGTGCCAGCAGCGAGCAGGGGCTGACGTACAATGAGCAGTTCTTC
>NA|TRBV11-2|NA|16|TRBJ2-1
CASSLIRGRLKLEQFF
TGTGCCAGCAGCTTAATTAGGGGCCGCCTCAAGCTAGAGCAGTTCTTC
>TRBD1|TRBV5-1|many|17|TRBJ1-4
CASSSRINTGAGEKLFF
TGCGCCAGCAGCTCCAGAATCAATACAGGGGCGGGTGAAAAACTGTTTTTT
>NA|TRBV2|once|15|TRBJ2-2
CASRVTGRSTGELFF
TGTGCCAGCAGGGTGACAGGGAGGAGCACCGGGGAGCTGTTTTTT
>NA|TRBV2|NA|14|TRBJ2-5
CASSDFRGSETQYF
TGTGCCAGCAGTGACTTCAGGGGCTCGGAGACCCAGTACTTC
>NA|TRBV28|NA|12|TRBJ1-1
CASSPPGREAFF
TGTGCCAGCAGCCCCCCCGGGAGAGAAGCTTTCTTT
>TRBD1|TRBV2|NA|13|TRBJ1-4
CASSRTGNEKLFF
TGTGCCAGCAGTAGGACAGGAAATGAAAAACTGTTTTTT
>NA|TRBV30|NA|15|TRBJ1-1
CAWRSLYRQNTEAFF
TGTGCCTGGAGATCCCTTTATAGGCAGAACACTGAAGCTTTCTTT
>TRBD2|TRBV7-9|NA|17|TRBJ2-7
CASSTSMGLAGVHEQYF
TGTGCCAGCAGCACATCCATGGGGCTAGCGGGAGTCCACGAGCAGTACTTC
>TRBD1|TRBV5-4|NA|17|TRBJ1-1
CASSLGLEGQTNTEAFF
TGTGCCAGCAGCTTGGGTTTAGAGGGACAGACGAACACTGAAGCTTTCTTT
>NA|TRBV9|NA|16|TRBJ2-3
CASSVAAVPNGDTQYF
TGTGCCAGCAGCGTAGCAGCGGTCCCTAACGGAGATACGCAGTATTTT
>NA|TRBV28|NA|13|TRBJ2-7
CASRDPGPYEQYF
TGTGCCAGCAGGGACCCAGGTCCCTACGAGCAGTACTTC
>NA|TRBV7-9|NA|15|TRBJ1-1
CASSLGNRMNTEAFF
TGTGCCAGCAGCTTAGGCAACAGGATGAACACTGAAGCTTTCTTT
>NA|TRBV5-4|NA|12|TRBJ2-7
CASSGDSYEQYF
TGTGCCAGCAGCGGAGACTCCTACGAGCAGTACTTC
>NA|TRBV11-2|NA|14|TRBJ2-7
CASSLANPRTEQYF
TGTGCCAGCAGCCTAGCAAACCCCCGGACCGAGCAGTACTTC
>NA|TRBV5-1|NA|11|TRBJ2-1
CASSSRAGLFF
TGCGCCAGCAGCTCCCGGGCGGGTTTGTTCTTC
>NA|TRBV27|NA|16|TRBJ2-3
CASSLGWRSDTDTQYF
TGTGCCAGCAGTTTAGGTTGGCGGTCCGACACAGATACGCAGTATTTT
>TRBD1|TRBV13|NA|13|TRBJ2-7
CASSRKQGGEQYF
TGTGCCAGCAGCCGAAAACAGGGGGGCGAGCAGTACTTC
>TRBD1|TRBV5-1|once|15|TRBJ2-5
CASSLASGGTETQYF
TGCGCCAGCAGCTTGGCTTCAGGGGGCACGGAGACCCAGTACTTC
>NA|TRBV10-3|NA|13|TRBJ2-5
CAISDWGRETQYF
TGTGCCATCAGTGACTGGGGGCGGGAGACCCAGTACTTC
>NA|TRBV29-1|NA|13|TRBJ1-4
CSAQQGPNEKLFF
TGCAGCGCTCAACAGGGACCTAATGAAAAACTGTTTTTT
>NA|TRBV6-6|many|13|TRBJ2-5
CASRTTNEGTQYF
TGTGCCAGCAGGACGACTAATGAGGGGACCCAGTACTTC
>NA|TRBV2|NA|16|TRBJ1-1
CASSDGRQSRFTEAFF
TGTGCCAGCAGTGATGGGAGACAGTCAAGGTTCACTGAAGCTTTCTTT
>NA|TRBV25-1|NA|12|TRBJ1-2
CASSEWGYGYTF
TGTGCCAGCAGTGAATGGGGGTATGGCTACACCTTC
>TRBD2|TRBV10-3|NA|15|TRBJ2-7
CAISESLAGGYEQYF
TGTGCCATCAGTGAGTCACTAGCGGGAGGATACGAGCAGTACTTC
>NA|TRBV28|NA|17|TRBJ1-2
CASRSGSPSTGNWGYTF
TGTGCCAGCAGATCAGGCTCCCCAAGTACGGGAAACTGGGGCTACACCTTC
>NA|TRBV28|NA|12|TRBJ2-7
CASRSSKREQYF
TGTGCCAGCCGATCCAGTAAGCGCGAGCAGTACTTC
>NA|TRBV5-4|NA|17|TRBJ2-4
CASSFTGPPRAKNIQYF
TGTGCCAGCAGCTTTACCGGGCCCCCTCGGGCCAAAAACATTCAGTACTTC
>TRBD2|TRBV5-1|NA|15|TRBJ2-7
CASSLGPGLAQEQYF
TGCGCCAGCAGCTTGGGACCGGGACTAGCCCAAGAGCAGTACTTC
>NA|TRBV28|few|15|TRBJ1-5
CASDSRAGGNQPRHF
TGTGCCTCCGACTCCAGGGCTGGGGGCAATCAGCCCCGGCATTTT
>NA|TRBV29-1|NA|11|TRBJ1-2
CSVTLGDGYTF
TGCAGCGTTACGCTCGGGGATGGCTACACCTTC
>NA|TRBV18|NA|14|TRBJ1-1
CASSPLGGNTEAFF
TGTGCCAGCTCACCTCTTGGAGGGAACACTGAAGCTTTCTTT
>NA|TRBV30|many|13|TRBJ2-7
CAWSHKASREQYF
TGTGCCTGGAGTCACAAAGCGAGTCGCGAGCAGTACTTC
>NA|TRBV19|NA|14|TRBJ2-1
CASSLPGSYNEQFF
TGTGCCAGTTCCCTCCCAGGCTCCTACAATGAGCAGTTCTTC
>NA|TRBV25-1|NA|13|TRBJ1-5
CASSWSNGQPQHF
TGTGCCAGCAGTTGGTCAAATGGTCAGCCCCAGCATTTT
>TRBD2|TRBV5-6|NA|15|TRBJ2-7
CASSLGTSGSYEQYF
TGTGCCAGCAGCTTGGGGACTAGCGGCTCCTACGAGCAGTACTTC